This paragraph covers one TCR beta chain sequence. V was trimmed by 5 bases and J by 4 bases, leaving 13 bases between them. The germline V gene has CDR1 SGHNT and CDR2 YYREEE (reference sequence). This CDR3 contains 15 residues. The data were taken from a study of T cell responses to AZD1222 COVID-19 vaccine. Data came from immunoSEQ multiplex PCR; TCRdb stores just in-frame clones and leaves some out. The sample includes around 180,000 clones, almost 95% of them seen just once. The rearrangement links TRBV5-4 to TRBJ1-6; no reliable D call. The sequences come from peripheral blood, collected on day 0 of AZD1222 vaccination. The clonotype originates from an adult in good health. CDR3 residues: CASSARGDYNSPLHF. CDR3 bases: TGTGCCAGCAGTGCGCGCGGGGATTATAATTCACCCCTCCACTTT.